Below are 32 T cell receptor beta chains sequenced from a single sample in a study of control samples from healthy donors and cancer patients (TCRdb year 2020). Preparation of the library involved the immunoSEQ multiplex PCR assay. Imported from immuneACCESS, the table was reduced by TCRdb to in-frame sequences with V and J called. These copies leave out some clones; in studies compared against another copy, an unresolved V gene accounts for under half, and the cause of the remainder is not known. This sample comprises approximately 120,000 clones, 70% to 90% of them detected only once. The ten largest clones take up around 3% of the sample. Source material: blood. These receptors came from a man aged 55 to 70 in good health.

The gene calls are TRBV4-2 and TRBJ2-3, with 12 bases lining up with TRBD2. Germline CDR1 and CDR2: LGHNA and YNFKEQ. The CDR3 consists of 19 residues. With 0 bases clipped from V and 5 bases from J, the junction kept 12 bases outside the gene matches. The CDR3 DNA sequence: TGTGCCAGCAGCCAAGAGCGTCCGGCTAGCGGGGGGGCCATAGATACGCAGTATTTT. Protein sequence: CASSQERPASGGAIDTQYF.

The gene calls are TRBV5-6 and TRBJ1-5; D remains unclear. The V gene's germline CDR1 is SGHDT and CDR2 YYEEEE. This CDR3 region has 14 residues. Trimming shortened V by 4 bases and J by 4 bases, and 12 bases separated the two germline ends. The CDR3 DNA follows: TGTGCCAGCAGCCTTCAAGGGTTGAATCAGCCCCAGCATTTT. Translating it yields CASSLQGLNQPQHF.

The CDR3 sequence is CASSGYSTNEKLFF. Here the CDR3 DNA reads TGTGCCAGCTCAGGGTATTCAACTAATGAAAAACTGTTTTTT. The J gene is TRBJ1-4, the V gene TRBV18; D not certain. Trimming shortened V by 5 bases and J by 0 bases, and 7 bases separated the two germline ends. The CDR3 length is 14 residues. The germline V gene has CDR1 KGHSH and CDR2 LQKENI.

This clone was picked up a small number of times. Other DNA sequences in this specimen translate into the identical CDR3. This chain uses TRBV5-1 with TRBJ2-7; D may be TRBD1 (6 bases). The CDR3 length is 13 residues. Trimming stripped 1 base from V and 1 base from J, with 6 bases between. CDR1 and CDR2 (germline): SGHRS, YFSETQ. The CDR3 is CASSLQGSYEQYF. In DNA, the CDR3 is TGCGCCAGCAGCTTGCAGGGGTCCTACGAGCAGTACTTC.

V and J are TRBV27 and TRBJ2-7, with D tentatively TRBD1 (5 bases). The CDR3 loop spans 15 amino acids. Germline loops: CDR1 MNHEY, CDR2 SMNVEV (reference sequence). V was cut by 6 bases and J by 1 base, with 16 bases left in between. This CDR3 reads CASRSHRNISYEQYF. The CDR3 DNA sequence: TGTGCCAGCAGATCCCACAGGAACATATCCTACGAGCAGTACTTC.

The rearrangement uses TRBV5-8 and TRBJ1-5; 7 bases line up with TRBD1. There are 13 residues in the CDR3. The ends lost 2 bases at V and 6 bases at J; junction bases unmatched: 2. The germline CDR1 and CDR2 sequences are SGHTS and YDEGEE. CDR3 bases: TGTGCCAGCAGCTTATACAGGGGTCAGCCCCAGCATTTT. It yields the protein CASSLYRGQPQHF.

The chain employs TRBV28 and TRBJ1-3; no clear D gene. The CDR3 has 11 residues. CDR1 and CDR2 from the germline V gene are MDHEN and SYDVKM. The V and J ends lost 6 bases and 4 bases respectively, with 4 bases between them. CDR3 loop: CASRGGNTIYF. DNA of the CDR3: TGTGCCAGCAGAGGGGGAAACACCATATATTTT.

V is TRBV5-1 and J is TRBJ1-3; no clear D gene. This CDR3 is built from 14 residues. V lost 2 bases, J lost 3 bases, and 9 bases lay in between. Germline CDR1 reads SGHRS; CDR2 reads YFSETQ. DNA of the CDR3: TGCGCCAGCAGCTTCGACGGGGTTGGAAACACCATATATTTT. This codes for CASSFDGVGNTIYF.

This clone was seen once. The chain recombines TRBV6-4 with TRBJ1-1; D is undetermined. Trimming took off 8 bases at V and 5 bases at J, with 12 bases between the two ends. The germline V gene encodes CDR1 MRHNA and CDR2 SNTAGT. The CDR3 sequence is 12 residues long. The CDR3 spells CASHLRYTEAFF. In DNA, the CDR3 is TGTGCCAGCCACCTCCGGTATACTGAAGCTTTCTTT.

This clone was seen only once. The chain combines TRBV19 with TRBJ1-2, with D uncertain. This CDR3 region has 14 residues. V lost 6 bases, J lost 2 bases, and 13 bases lay in between. Germline V gives CDR1 LNHDA, CDR2 SQIVND (reference sequence). CDR3 loop: CASRGQNTNYGYTF. CDR3 in DNA: TGTGCCAGTAGAGGTCAGAACACCAACTATGGCTACACCTTC.

This sequence joins TRBV29-1 and TRBJ2-1, with 10 bases matching TRBD1. CDR1 and CDR2 from the germline V gene are SQVTM and ANQGSEA. Germline trimming cut 3 bases from V and 6 bases from J; bases unmatched to any gene: 8. The CDR3 loop spans 15 amino acids. CDR3 sequence reads: CSVDAGTGVGNEQFF. The CDR3 DNA sequence: TGCAGCGTTGACGCCGGGACAGGGGTGGGCAATGAGCAGTTCTTC.

V and J are TRBV25-1 and TRBJ1-1; D is perhaps TRBD1 (6 bases). The germline gives CDR1 MGHDK, CDR2 SYGVNS. Trimming took off 7 bases at V and 0 bases at J, with 12 bases between the two ends. The CDR3 has 14 amino acids. The CDR3 nucleotides read TGTGCCAGCACAGCCGGGACAATGAACACTGAAGCTTTCTTT. Amino acid sequence: CASTAGTMNTEAFF.

Worth noting for this clone: Other DNA sequences in the same sample also yield this CDR3. J is TRBJ1-3 and V is TRBV28; D perhaps matches TRBD1 (6 bases). Germline V gene sequence: CDR1 MDHEN, CDR2 SYDVKM. The CDR3 has 14 amino acids. Trimming stripped 3 bases from V and 1 base from J, with 7 bases between. DNA for the CDR3: TGTGCCAGCAGTTTCAGGGGTTCTGGAAACACCATATATTTT. Its translation: CASSFRGSGNTIYF. Drawing the rest from reference TRBV28 and TRBJ1-3, the complete variable domain is DVKVTQSSRYLVKRTGEKVFLECVQDMDHENMFWYRQDPGLGLRLIYFSYDVKMKEKGDIPEGYSVSREKKERFSLILESASTNQTSMYLCASSFRGSGNTIYFGEGSWLTVV.

The V call is TRBV3-1 (or the pseudogene TRBV3-2), the J call TRBJ1-2, with D unclear. The V and J ends lost 1 base and 4 bases respectively, with 7 bases between them. Germline assignment: CDR1 LGHDT and CDR2 YNNKEL (reference sequence). This CDR3 is 13 amino acids long. The CDR3, as DNA: TGTGCCAGCAGCCAAGGGACCGCCTATGGCTACACCTTC. Translation gives CASSQGTAYGYTF.

The CDR3 nucleotides read TGCGCCAGCAGGGGACAGCAATCCTATAATTCACCCCTCCACTTT. This codes for CASRGQQSYNSPLHF. The V call is TRBV10-2, the J call TRBJ1-6, with TRBD1 identical over 7 bases. This CDR3 region has 15 residues. Germline V gene data show CDR1 as WSHSY and CDR2 as SAAADI. Trimming at V came to 6 bases and at J to 1 base, leaving 3 bases not matched to a gene.

This clone has more than one count but fewer than ten. The rearrangement links TRBV6-5 to TRBJ2-7; D ambiguous. Looked up from germline, CDR1 is MNHEY and CDR2 is SVGAGI. The length of the CDR3 is 16 residues. V lost 0 bases to trimming and J lost 2 bases, with 14 bases between them. The CDR3 DNA reads as TGTGCCAGCAGTTACTCCCAGAAAACATACCCCTACGAGCAGTACTTC. Its translation: CASSYSQKTYPYEQYF.

V gene TRBV12-3 or TRBV12-4 combines with J gene TRBJ2-7, with 9 bases that match TRBD1. The V gene end was trimmed by 8 bases and the J gene end by 7 bases; junction bases not matched to a gene: 6. The CDR3 sequence is 12 residues long. CDR3 in amino acids: CASRTGAREQYF. CDR3 coding DNA: TGTGCCAGCCGGACAGGGGCAAGGGAGCAGTACTTC.

V usage is TRBV27 and J usage is TRBJ2-2; D perhaps matches TRBD2 (7 bases). The CDR3 has 14 amino acids. V lost 8 bases and J lost 3, with 13 bases in between. Germline assignment: CDR1 MNHEY and CDR2 SMNVEV (reference sequence). The CDR3 loop reads CASRGGADTGELFF. The CDR3 DNA is TGTGCCAGCCGTGGGGGGGCCGACACCGGGGAGCTGTTTTTT.

In the case of this clone: Other DNA sequences of this sample code for an identical CDR3. The V gene is TRBV7-9, the J gene TRBJ1-5; no clear D. The CDR3 extends over 15 amino acids. The germline CDR1 and CDR2 sequences are SEHNR and FQNEAQ (reference sequence). V lost 5 bases and J 2 bases, leaving 13 bases between the germline ends. DNA for the CDR3: TGTGCCAGCAGCCCCCCGGGGAGTGGCAATCAGCCCCAGCATTTT. The encoded protein is CASSPPGSGNQPQHF.

The chain combines TRBV14 with TRBJ2-7, with a tentative D call TRBD1 (6 bases). In germline, CDR1 is SGHDN, CDR2 FVKESK. Trimming shortened V by 4 bases and J by 6 bases, and 28 bases separated the two germline ends. This CDR3 is 18 amino acids long. CDR3 coding DNA: TGTGCCAGCAGCCGTCGACACACAGGGTCCTCCTGGTCTACCGAGCAGTACTTC. Its protein product is CASSRRHTGSSWSTEQYF.

J is TRBJ2-1 and V is TRBV7-2, with TRBD1 matching 8 bases. Germline loops: CDR1 SGHTA, CDR2 FQGNSA. This CDR3 is built from 16 residues. The V segment lost 1 base and the J segment 6 bases; nucleotides outside the gene matches: 8. CDR3 DNA sequence: TGTGCCAGCAGCTTAGAGACAGGGGAGTGGGGCAATGAGCAGTTCTTC. This sequence encodes CASSLETGEWGNEQFF.

V usage is TRBV14 and J usage is TRBJ2-7, with D possibly being TRBD1 (6 bases). CDR3 size: 18 residues. Germline values: CDR1 SGHDN, CDR2 FVKESK. The ends were cut back, 3 bases at V and 2 bases at J, with 23 bases in the middle. For the CDR3, the DNA is TGTGCCAGCAGCCAGGAAACGTATGGGGGACAAATTACCTACGAGCAGTACTTC. Translating gives CASSQETYGGQITYEQYF.

CDR3 nucleotides: TGTGCCAGTAGTGTTACCGGGACAGGGTTCTATGGCTACACCTTC. Translating gives CASSVTGTGFYGYTF. The chain uses TRBV19 and TRBJ1-2, with 9 bases identical to TRBD1. V lost 5 bases and J lost 4; bases outside the gene matches: 8. Per the germline V gene, CDR1 is LNHDA and CDR2 is SQIVND (reference sequence). The CDR3 is 15 residues long.

V gene TRBV4-1 combines with J gene TRBJ1-3, with D perhaps TRBD1 (5 bases). Trimming removed 0 bases at V and 0 bases at J, with 12 bases between. Germline CDR1 reads MGHRA; CDR2 reads YSYEKL. The CDR3 sequence is 17 residues long. CDR3 bases: TGCGCCAGCAGCCAAGAAGGGGTAGGGCCCTCTGGAAACACCATATATTTT. This encodes CASSQEGVGPSGNTIYF.

This clone was picked up one time. The genes are TRBV5-1 and TRBJ1-2; D gene ambiguous. The V end was cut by 4 bases, the J end by 4 bases, with 17 bases between. In germline, CDR1 is SGHRS, CDR2 YFSETQ. The CDR3 is made up of 15 amino acids. The CDR3 DNA reads as TGCGCCAGCAGCCGGGAAGGAGGCAGCCTCTATGGCTACACCTTC. It translates to CASSREGGSLYGYTF.

The chain is built from TRBV7-3 and TRBJ2-7, with 8 bases that match TRBD1. This CDR3 is built from 12 residues. J lost 9 bases, V lost 4 bases, and 5 bases had no gene match. Germline CDR1 SGHTA, CDR2 FQGTGA. The CDR3 loop is CASSSSGGGQYF. The CDR3 DNA is TGTGCCAGCAGCTCCTCAGGGGGCGGGCAGTACTTC. Complete variable domain (other parts from reference TRBV7-3 and TRBJ2-7): GAGVSQTPSNKVTEKGKYVELRCDPISGHTALYWYRQSLGQGPEFLIYFQGTGAADDSGLPNDRFFAVRPEGSVSTLKIQRTERGDSAVYLCASSSSGGGQYFGPGTRLTVT.

In nucleotides, the CDR3 is TGTGCCAGCAGCTTAGGCACTGGCTACACCTTC. This encodes CASSLGTGYTF. The J gene is TRBJ1-2, the V gene TRBV11-1; D unresolved. Germline CDR1 reads SGHAT; CDR2 reads FQDESV (reference sequence). The CDR3 sequence is 11 residues long. The V end was cut by 1 base, the J end by 7 bases, with 4 bases between.

The V gene is TRBV7-9, the J gene TRBJ2-2, with 8 bases that match TRBD2. This CDR3 has 18 amino acids. CDR1 is SEHNR, CDR2 FQNEAQ, per germline (reference sequence). J was trimmed by 5 bases and V by 1 base; bases with no gene match: 12. DNA for the CDR3: TGTGCCAGCAGCTTAGTACCGGGGGGGCCTCGTTTTACCGGGGAGCTGTTTTTT. The encoded protein is CASSLVPGGPRFTGELFF.

This clone was picked up a small number of times. This chain links TRBV7-9 with TRBJ1-6; no definite D call. The germline V gene encodes CDR1 SEHNR and CDR2 FQNEAQ (reference sequence). This CDR3 spans 15 amino acids. V was trimmed by 2 bases and J by 5 bases, leaving 10 bases between them. CDR3 loop: CASSLHSTDNSPLHF. In DNA form, the CDR3 reads TGTGCCAGCAGCTTACACTCCACAGATAATTCACCCCTCCACTTT.

This chain joins TRBV27 and TRBJ1-2, with 9 bases identical to TRBD1. J lost 7 bases, V lost 8 bases, and 8 bases had no gene match. Germline CDR1 MNHEY, CDR2 SMNVEV (reference sequence). The CDR3 has 13 residues. CDR3 coding DNA: TGTGCCAGCCAAACAGGGGGCAAAGGTGGCTACACCTTC. Amino acid sequence: CASQTGGKGGYTF.

The V call is TRBV6-5, the J call TRBJ1-1; D gene unclear. This CDR3 is 15 amino acids long. The germline V gene has CDR1 MNHEY and CDR2 SVGAGI. Trimming shortened V by 2 bases and J by 1 base, and 11 bases separated the two germline ends. For the CDR3, the DNA is TGTGCCAGCAGTTACACGAACCAGGCGAACACTGAAGCTTTCTTT. It codes for CASSYTNQANTEAFF.

The rearrangement uses TRBV7-9 and TRBJ1-2, with D perhaps TRBD1 (5 bases). The CDR3 contains 12 residues. Germline V CDR1 and CDR2: SEHNR, FQNEAQ (reference sequence). Trimming pared 4 bases from V and 13 bases from J, leaving 16 bases between. In DNA form, the CDR3 reads TGTGCCAGCAGCTCCGTGGGGGACGGGGTCACCTTC. It translates to CASSSVGDGVTF. Complete variable domain (other parts from reference TRBV7-9 and TRBJ1-2): DTGVSQNPRHKITKRGQNVTFRCDPISEHNRLYWYRQTLGQGPEFLTYFQNEAQLEKSRLLSDRFSAERPKGSFSTLEIQRTEQGDSAMYLCASSSVGDGVTFGSGTRLTVV.